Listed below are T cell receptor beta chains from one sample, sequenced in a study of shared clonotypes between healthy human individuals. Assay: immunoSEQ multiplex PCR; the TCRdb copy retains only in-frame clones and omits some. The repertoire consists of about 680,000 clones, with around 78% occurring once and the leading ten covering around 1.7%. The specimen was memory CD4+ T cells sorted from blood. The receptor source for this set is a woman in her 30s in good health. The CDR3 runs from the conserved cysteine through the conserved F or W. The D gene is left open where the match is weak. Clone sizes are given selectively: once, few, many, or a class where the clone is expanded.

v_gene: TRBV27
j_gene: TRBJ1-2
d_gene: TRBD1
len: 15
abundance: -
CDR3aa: CASSSHGQGAGGYTF
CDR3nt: TGTGCCAGCAGTTCCCACGGACAGGGGGCGGGAGGCTACACCTTC

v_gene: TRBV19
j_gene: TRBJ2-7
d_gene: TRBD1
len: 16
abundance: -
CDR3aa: CASRNSLRDRVHEQYF
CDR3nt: TGTGCCAGTAGAAACTCTCTCCGGGACAGGGTCCACGAGCAGTACTTC

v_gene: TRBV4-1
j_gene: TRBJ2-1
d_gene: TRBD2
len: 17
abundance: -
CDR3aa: CASSQVPGTTAYNEQFF
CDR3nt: TGCGCCAGCAGCCAAGTGCCCGGGACTACCGCCTACAATGAGCAGTTCTTC

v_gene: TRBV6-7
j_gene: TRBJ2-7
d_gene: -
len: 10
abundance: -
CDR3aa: CASSLGEQYF
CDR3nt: TGTGCCAGCAGCCTCGGCGAGCAGTACTTC

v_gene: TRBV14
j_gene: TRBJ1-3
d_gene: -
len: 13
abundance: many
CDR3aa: CASSPNRGNTIYF
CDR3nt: TGTGCCAGCAGCCCGAACAGGGGAAACACCATATATTTT

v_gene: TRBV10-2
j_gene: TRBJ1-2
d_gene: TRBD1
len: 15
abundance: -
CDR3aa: CASSDRQGKNYGYTF
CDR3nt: TGCGCCAGCAGTGATCGACAGGGGAAAAACTATGGCTACACCTTC

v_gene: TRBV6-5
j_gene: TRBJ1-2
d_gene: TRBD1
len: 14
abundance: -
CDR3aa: CASTPGQGGYGYTF
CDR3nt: TGTGCCAGCACCCCGGGACAGGGAGGCTATGGCTACACCTTC

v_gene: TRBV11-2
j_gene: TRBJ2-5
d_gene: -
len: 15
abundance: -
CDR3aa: CASSPSKAGVETQYF
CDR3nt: TGTGCCAGCAGCCCCAGCAAAGCCGGAGTGGAGACCCAGTACTTC

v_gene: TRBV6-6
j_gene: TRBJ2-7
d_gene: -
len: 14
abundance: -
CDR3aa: CASSYFQQDYEQYF
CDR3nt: TGTGCCAGCAGTTACTTTCAACAGGACTACGAGCAGTACTTC

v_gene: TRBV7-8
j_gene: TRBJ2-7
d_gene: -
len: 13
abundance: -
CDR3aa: CASSLEAHYEQYF
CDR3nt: TGTGCCAGCAGCTTAGAAGCTCACTACGAGCAGTACTTC

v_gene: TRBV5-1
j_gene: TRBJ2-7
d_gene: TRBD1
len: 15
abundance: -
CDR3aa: CASKSGGTGVYEQYF
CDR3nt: TGCGCCAGCAAATCGGGAGGGACAGGGGTCTACGAGCAGTACTTC

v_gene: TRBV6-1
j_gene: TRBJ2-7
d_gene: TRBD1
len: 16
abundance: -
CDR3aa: CASSEPGQGAYYEQYF
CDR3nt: TGTGCCAGCAGTGAGCCGGGACAGGGGGCATACTACGAGCAGTACTTC

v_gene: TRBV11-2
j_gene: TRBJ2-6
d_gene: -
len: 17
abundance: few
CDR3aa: CASSLTSDISGANVLTF
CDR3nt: TGTGCCAGCAGCTTAACCTCTGACATCTCTGGGGCCAACGTCCTGACTTTC

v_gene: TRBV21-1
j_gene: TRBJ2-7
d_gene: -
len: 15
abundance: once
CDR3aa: CASSKGASGPYEQYF
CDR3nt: TGTGCCAGCAGCAAAGGCGCTAGCGGCCCCTACGAGCAGTACTTC

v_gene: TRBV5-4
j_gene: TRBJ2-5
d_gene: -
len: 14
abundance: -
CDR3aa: CASSLKDLQETQYF
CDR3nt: TGTGCCAGCAGCTTGAAAGATCTCCAAGAGACCCAGTACTTC

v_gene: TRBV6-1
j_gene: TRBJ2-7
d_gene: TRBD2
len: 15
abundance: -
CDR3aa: CASTQGERGTYEQYF
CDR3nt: TGTGCCAGCACTCAAGGGGAGCGGGGAACCTACGAGCAGTACTTC

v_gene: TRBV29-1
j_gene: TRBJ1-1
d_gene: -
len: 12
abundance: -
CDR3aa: CSGSIGGTEAFF
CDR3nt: TGCAGCGGAAGCATAGGGGGCACTGAAGCTTTCTTT

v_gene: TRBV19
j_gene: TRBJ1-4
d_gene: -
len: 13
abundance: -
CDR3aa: CASRPATNEKLFF
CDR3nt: TGTGCCAGCCGACCGGCAACTAATGAAAAACTGTTTTTT

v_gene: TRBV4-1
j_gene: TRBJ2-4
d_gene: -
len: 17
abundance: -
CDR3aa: CASSHPPDPIAKNIQYF
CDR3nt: TGCGCCAGCAGCCATCCCCCGGACCCCATAGCCAAAAACATTCAGTACTTC

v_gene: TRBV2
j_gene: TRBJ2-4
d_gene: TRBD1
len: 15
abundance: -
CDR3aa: CASSESTGGKDIQYF
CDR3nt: TGTGCCAGCAGTGAGTCGACAGGGGGTAAGGACATTCAGTACTTC

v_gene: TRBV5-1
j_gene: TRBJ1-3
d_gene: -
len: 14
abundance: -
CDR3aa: CASSLGGAGNTIYF
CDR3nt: TGCGCCAGCAGCTTGGGAGGGGCTGGAAACACCATATATTTT

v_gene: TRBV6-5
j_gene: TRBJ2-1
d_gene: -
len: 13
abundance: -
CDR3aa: CASSHTPLHEQFF
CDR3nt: TGTGCCAGCAGTCATACCCCTCTGCATGAGCAGTTCTTC

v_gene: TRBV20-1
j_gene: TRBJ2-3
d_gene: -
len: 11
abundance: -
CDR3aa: CSASGLDTQYF
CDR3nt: TGCAGTGCTTCGGGACTAGATACGCAGTATTTT

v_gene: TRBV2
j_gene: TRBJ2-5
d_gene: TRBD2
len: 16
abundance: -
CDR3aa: CASSEARGGRVQTQYF
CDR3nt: TGTGCCAGCAGTGAAGCGCGCGGCGGGAGGGTGCAGACCCAGTACTTC

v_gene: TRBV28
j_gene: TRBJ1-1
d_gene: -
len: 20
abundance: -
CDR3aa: CASSLRFPRGEAGVNTEAFF
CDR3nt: TGTGCCAGCAGTTTACGTTTCCCTCGAGGGGAAGCAGGGGTGAACACTGAAGCTTTCTTT

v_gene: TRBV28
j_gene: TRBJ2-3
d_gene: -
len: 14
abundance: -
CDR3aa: CASSLRLSTDTQYF
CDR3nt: TGTGCCAGCAGTTTAAGACTCTCCACAGATACGCAGTATTTT

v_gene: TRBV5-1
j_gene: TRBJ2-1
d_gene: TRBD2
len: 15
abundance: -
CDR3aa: CASRFPGLALDEQFF
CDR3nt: TGCGCCAGCAGATTTCCGGGACTAGCGTTGGATGAGCAGTTCTTC

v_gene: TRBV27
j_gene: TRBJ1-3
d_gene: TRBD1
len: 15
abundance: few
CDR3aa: CASSLAGGSGNTIYF
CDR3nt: TGTGCCAGCAGTTTAGCAGGGGGCAGTGGAAACACCATATATTTT

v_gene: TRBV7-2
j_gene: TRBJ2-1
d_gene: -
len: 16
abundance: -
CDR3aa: CASSLVAGSSYNEQFF
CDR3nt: TGTGCCAGCAGCTTAGTGGCCGGGAGCTCCTACAATGAGCAGTTCTTC